This TCR beta chain came from a study of Ad26.COV2.S vaccination and SARS-CoV-2 variants. Study at large: Recipients of Ad26.COV2.S got it intramuscularly, once or twice 56 days apart.

The germline gives CDR1 SGHRS, CDR2 YFSETQ. The germline V and J ends were trimmed by 4 bases and 7 bases, with 20 bases remaining between them. The CDR3 covers 16 residues. As concerns this clone: What it binds is unknown.

Notes on the study in general: Individuals receiving vaccine had higher spike-specific TCR breadth than placebo recipients did.

Method: immunoSEQ multiplex PCR; TCRdb's copy keeps in-frame clones and lacks some. Of 300,000 to 350,000 clones in the sample, about 88% were seen once. The treatment denotes: around 19 received Ad26.COV2.S at low or high dose, single or two shots; roughly five received placebo; per-sample allocation not given. Material that was analyzed had been drawn on day 63 after the first vaccine or placebo injection. As its vector, the vaccine had Ad26, which expressed Wuhan-strain SARS-CoV-2 spike. The gene calls are TRBV5-1 and TRBJ1-4, with D possibly being TRBD1 (5 bases). This TCR derives from a person between 18 and 59 years old who received the Ad26.COV2.S COVID-19 vaccine or a placebo. The sequenced sample was peripheral blood, obtained in a trial of Ad26.COV2.S vaccine versus placebo. The DNA of the CDR3 is TGCGCCAGCAGCCTTGATCTTCAGCCGGGGGGTGAAAAACTGTTTTTT. Translating it yields CASSLDLQPGGEKLFF. Variable domain in full (rest from reference TRBV5-1 and TRBJ1-4): KAGVTQTPRYLIKTRGQQVTLSCSPISGHRSVSWYQQTPGQGLQFLFEYFSETQRNKGNFPGRFSGRQFSNSRSEMNVSTLELGDSALYLCASSLDLQPGGEKLFFGSGTQLSVL.